The next 32 T cell receptor beta chains were all read from a single sample in a study of T cell repertoires in cytomegalovirus infection. Each CDR3 protein is one row after TCRdb ran MiXCR on the reads. The sample lists approximately 750,000 distinct CDR3 sequences; less than 40% were seen once. Material: PBMCs. Source of these receptors: a human donor in good health (CMV status not recorded). Some clones in this sample may be carry-over from other donors' samples.

This clonotype was counted at least ten times. This chain joins TRBV7-2 and TRBJ2-2, with D possibly being TRBD2 (6 bases). The V gene's germline CDR1 is SGHTA and CDR2 FQGNSA. CDR3 length: 16 amino acids. Deletions cut 1 base from V and 0 bases from J, with 9 bases between. The CDR3: CASSLGGGTNTGELFF. DNA of the CDR3: TGTGCCAGCAGCTTAGGAGGCGGGACGAACACCGGGGAGCTGTTTTTT.

This clonotype has just a few counts. V and J are TRBV20-1 and TRBJ2-7; 9 positions agree with TRBD1. The CDR3 extends over 15 amino acids. The V gene end was trimmed by 4 bases and the J gene end by 7 bases; junction bases not matched to a gene: 14. Germline V gene sequence: CDR1 DFQATT, CDR2 SNEGSKA (reference sequence). The DNA for the CDR3 is TGCAGTGCTATTGATATCGGACAGGGGACGGAGGAGCAGTACTTC. Encoded protein: CSAIDIGQGTEEQYF.

The rearrangement links TRBV28 to TRBJ2-7, with D tentatively TRBD1 (5 bases). The CDR3 length is 14 residues. In germline, CDR1 is MDHEN, CDR2 SYDVKM. Between the trimmed V and J ends, which lost 5 bases and 7 bases, there was a span of 18 bases. As DNA, the CDR3 is TGTGCCAGCAGTCTCCCCGGTGGGGCTCGGGAGCAGTACTTC. Translating gives CASSLPGGAREQYF.

At least ten counts were recorded for this clonotype. The chain carries TRBV10-2 and TRBJ1-5; 7 bases fit TRBD1. From germline, CDR1 is WSHSY and CDR2 SAAADI. The CDR3 contains 13 residues. Trimming removed 7 bases from V and 1 base from J; junction bases left unmatched: 1. This CDR3 is CASKGASNQPQHF. For the CDR3, the DNA is TGCGCCAGCAAGGGGGCCAGCAATCAGCCCCAGCATTTT.

This chain links TRBV5-1 with TRBJ2-1; D remains ambiguous. V was cut by 3 bases and J by 8 bases, with 12 bases left in between. The V gene's germline CDR1 is SGHRS and CDR2 YFSETQ. This CDR3 has 13 amino acids. The CDR3 bases are TGCGCCAGCAGCTCCCCCCCCCAACATGAGCAGTTCTTC. Residues: CASSSPPQHEQFF. Together with reference TRBV5-1 and TRBJ2-1, the CDR3 gives the full variable domain: KAGVTQTPRYLIKTRGQQVTLSCSPISGHRSVSWYQQTPGQGLQFLFEYFSETQRNKGNFPGRFSGRQFSNSRSEMNVSTLELGDSALYLCASSSPPQHEQFFGPGTRLTVL.

The V call is TRBV4-1, the J call TRBJ2-5; 7 bases agree with TRBD2. CDR3 length: 14 residues. V gave up 0 bases and J gave up 4 bases; unmatched junction bases: 2. Germline CDR1 is MGHRA and CDR2 is YSYEKL. The CDR3 here is CASSQEGGVETQYF. The CDR3 coding sequence is TGCGCCAGCAGCCAAGAGGGAGGGGTAGAGACCCAGTACTTC.

This clonotype appeared a few times. The chain uses TRBV2 and TRBJ1-5; D gene uncertain. The CDR3 consists of 15 residues. V lost 2 bases to trimming and J lost 9 bases, with 17 bases between them. The germline CDR1 and CDR2 sequences are SNHLY and FYNNEI. The CDR3 spells CASSESWTRDRPQHF. The CDR3 coding sequence is TGTGCCAGCAGTGAAAGCTGGACCCGGGATCGGCCCCAGCATTTT.

V gene TRBV12-3 or TRBV12-4 combines with J gene TRBJ1-5; TRBD1 matches at 9 bases. The CDR3 has 21 residues. After removal of 3 bases from V and 2 bases from J, the junction contained 20 bases not matched to a gene. The CDR3 loop is CASSFDLRDRVSRRGNQPQHF. The CDR3 coding sequence is TGTGCCAGCAGTTTCGACCTCCGGGACAGGGTGTCTCGTAGGGGCAATCAGCCCCAGCATTTT.

This clonotype has a handful of counts. This chain connects TRBV19 to TRBJ1-1; TRBD1 is a possible D gene (6 bases). Germline V CDR1 and CDR2: LNHDA, SQIVND (reference sequence). Deletions cut 3 bases from V and 0 bases from J, with 17 bases between. This CDR3 is 17 amino acids long. This CDR3 is CASSILPGHSMNTEAFF. CDR3 coding DNA: TGTGCCAGTAGTATCCTGCCGGGACATTCCATGAACACTGAAGCTTTCTTT.

This rearrangement joins TRBV2 to TRBJ1-2; no clear D. CDR3 length: 15 amino acids. CDR1 SNHLY and CDR2 FYNNEI come from the germline V gene. V shed 2 bases and J shed 6 bases, with 16 bases lying between them. The CDR3 DNA sequence: TGTGCCAGCAGTGAACTAGGTCCGGGCTCAGATGGCTACACCTTC. It codes for CASSELGPGSDGYTF.

In its sample, this clonotype was seen many times. V gene TRBV7-8 combines with J gene TRBJ1-2; D is possibly TRBD1 (6 bases). Between the trimmed V and J ends, which lost 2 bases and 8 bases, there was a span of 9 bases. Germline V lookup: CDR1 SGHVS, CDR2 FQNEAQ. CDR3 size: 12 residues. CDR3 region: CASSLNREGYTF. The CDR3 coding sequence is TGTGCCAGCAGCTTAAACAGGGAAGGCTACACCTTC. Supplemented by reference TRBV7-8 and TRBJ1-2, the full variable domain reads GAGVSQSPRYKVAKRGQDVALRCDPISGHVSLFWYQQALGQGPEFLTYFQNEAQLDKSGLPSDRFFAERPEGSVSTLKIQRTQQEDSAVYLCASSLNREGYTFGSGTRLTVV.

This clonotype turned up a few times. The V call is TRBV7-4, the J call TRBJ2-3, with 13 bases fitting TRBD2. The length of the CDR3 is 15 residues. Germline V lookup: CDR1 SGHVT, CDR2 SQSDAQ. The V gene end was trimmed by 5 bases and the J gene end by 4 bases; junction bases not matched to a gene: 3. CDR3 residues: CASSKLAGGPDTQYF. The CDR3 region has the DNA TGTGCCAGCAGCAAACTAGCGGGAGGGCCAGATACGCAGTATTTT.

The V gene is TRBV6-8, the J gene TRBJ1-4, with a tentative D call TRBD1 (6 bases). Germline V lookup: CDR1 MNHGY, CDR2 SAAAGT. The CDR3 totals 17 residues. Trimming stripped 0 bases from V and 4 bases from J, with 15 bases between. CDR3 protein: CASSYSTGYALNEKLFF. As DNA, the CDR3 is TGTGCCAGCAGTTACTCGACAGGTTACGCTCTTAATGAAAAACTGTTTTTT.

The J gene is TRBJ1-2, the V gene TRBV6-1, with D maybe TRBD1 (6 bases). The germline gives CDR1 MNHNS, CDR2 SASEGT. V lost 6 bases and J lost 8, with 10 bases in between. The CDR3 spans 11 residues. The CDR3 DNA follows: TGTGCCAGCAGGGAGGGGGGGGGCTACACCTTC. Translation: CASREGGGYTF.

This clonotype was observed a handful of times. The chain uses TRBV7-2 and TRBJ2-7, with 7 nucleotides matching TRBD1. The CDR3 covers 14 residues. J gave up 2 bases and V 5 bases, and 6 bases lay outside the gene matches. In germline, CDR1 is SGHTA, CDR2 FQGNSA. The CDR3 bases are TGTGCCAGCAGCCTTCCGGACAGGCCCTACGAGCAGTACTTC. Translated: CASSLPDRPYEQYF. Full variable domain (rest looked up from reference TRBV7-2 and TRBJ2-7): GAGVSQSPSNKVTEKGKDVELRCDPISGHTALYWYRQSLGQGLEFLIYFQGNSAPDKSGLPSDRFSAERTGGSVSTLTIQRTQQEDSAVYLCASSLPDRPYEQYFGPGTRLTVT.

This chain joins TRBV24-1 and TRBJ1-5; D not resolved. The CDR3 extends over 13 amino acids. Between the trimmed V and J ends, which lost 1 base and 6 bases, there was a span of 6 bases. CDR1 and CDR2 from the germline V gene are KGHDR and SFDVKD. CDR3 in DNA: TGTGCCACCAGTGATTTTTATAGTCAGCCCCAGCATTTT. The encoded protein is CATSDFYSQPQHF.

The J gene is TRBJ1-6, the V gene TRBV7-6, with D possibly matching TRBD1 (6 bases). V lost 1 base to trimming and J lost 7 bases, with 14 bases between them. The CDR3 is 16 amino acids. Germline assignment: CDR1 SGHVS and CDR2 FNYEAQ. As DNA, the CDR3 is TGTGCCAGCAGCTTAGGGGGGACAAATATCAATTCACCCCTCCACTTT. It translates to CASSLGGTNINSPLHF.

This clonotype was found many times. The genes are TRBV7-2 and TRBJ2-5; 8 bases agree with TRBD1. Trimming at V came to 5 bases and at J to 5 bases, leaving 4 bases not matched to a gene. The CDR3 runs to 13 residues. The germline V gene has CDR1 SGHTA and CDR2 FQGNSA. This CDR3 is CASSRTGTETQYF. Here the CDR3 DNA reads TGTGCCAGCAGCCGGACAGGGACGGAGACCCAGTACTTC.

This clonotype was detected many times. This chain joins TRBV7-6 and TRBJ2-1; TRBD2 matches 12 bases. Looked up from germline, CDR1 is SGHVS and CDR2 is FNYEAQ. V trimming: 5 bases; J trimming: 3 bases; junction bases outside the gene matches: 8. The CDR3 runs to 17 residues. DNA for the CDR3: TGTGCCAGCAGCCGGTCGACTAGCGGGAGTGTCTACAATGAGCAGTTCTTC. This codes for CASSRSTSGSVYNEQFF.

The rearrangement joins TRBV6-5 to TRBJ1-4; 9 bases are a match to TRBD1. The length of the CDR3 is 14 residues. The germline gives CDR1 MNHEY, CDR2 SVGAGI. V dropped 4 bases and J dropped 7; count of bases not matched to a gene: 4. CDR3 residues: CASSSQGAGEKLFF. The CDR3 nucleotides read TGTGCCAGCAGTTCACAGGGGGCAGGTGAAAAACTGTTTTTT.

This chain joins TRBV18 and TRBJ2-5; D is perhaps TRBD1 (6 bases). V gave up 8 bases and J gave up 5 bases, with 12 bases separating them. The germline CDR1 and CDR2 sequences are KGHSH and LQKENI. CDR3 length: 12 residues. CDR3 region: CASTHRVETQYF. The DNA for the CDR3 is TGTGCCAGCACCCACAGGGTTGAGACCCAGTACTTC.

This clonotype occurred a few times. This sequence joins TRBV19 and TRBJ1-1; D call uncertain. There are 12 residues in the CDR3. The germline CDR1 and CDR2 sequences are LNHDA and SQIVND (reference sequence). V was shortened by 0 bases and J by 6 bases, with 5 bases between the two germline ends. CDR3 nucleotides: TGTGCCAGTAGTATAGATGGGGCTGAAGCTTTCTTT. This translates into CASSIDGAEAFF.

Comment on this clonotype: Germline and junction disagree at one end, which may indicate a read error. The rearrangement uses TRBV7-6 and TRBJ2-5; possible D gene TRBD1, 5 bases. The CDR3 is made up of 15 amino acids. The germline CDR1 and CDR2 sequences are SGHVS and FNYEAQ. The CDR3 loop reads CARSLLARAQETQYF. The CDR3 bases are TGTGCCAGAAGCTTACTTGCCAGGGCACAAGAGACCCAGTACTTC.

The CDR3 here is CASSPGTGPSPLHF. The CDR3 DNA sequence: TGTGCCAGCAGCCCAGGAACAGGGCCTTCACCCCTCCACTTT. This chain uses TRBV12-3 or TRBV12-4 with TRBJ1-6; D may be TRBD1 (6 bases). With 6 bases removed from V and 9 bases from J, the gap between germline ends came to 15 bases. The CDR3 runs 14 residues.

This clonotype turned up a few times. The chain carries TRBV6-2 or TRBV6-3 and TRBJ2-7; 12 nucleotides line up with TRBD1. From germline, CDR1 is MNHEY and CDR2 SVGEGT. V dropped 6 bases and J dropped 7; count of bases not matched to a gene: 10. The CDR3 has 15 residues. In nucleotides, the CDR3 is TGTGCCAGCAGCGACGACCGGGACAGGGGGCGAGAGCAGTACTTC. Translated, it gives CASSDDRDRGREQYF.

The J gene is TRBJ2-5, the V gene TRBV19, with D possibly matching TRBD2 (5 bases). The CDR3 covers 16 residues. Germline V gene sequence: CDR1 LNHDA, CDR2 SQIVND (reference sequence). Trimming took 2 bases from V and 4 from J, leaving 17 bases between them. The CDR3 DNA sequence: TGTGCCAGTAGTATATCTCCGGGAAGGCAAGGAGAGACCCAGTACTTC. It specifies CASSISPGRQGETQYF.

The V call is TRBV7-9, the J call TRBJ1-4; no definite D call. The CDR3 consists of 16 residues. Germline V gene data show CDR1 as SEHNR and CDR2 as FQNEAQ (reference sequence). Trimming removed 5 bases from V and 0 bases from J, with 13 bases in between. CDR3 in DNA: TGTGCCAGCAGCCGGGAAGACCCACCAACTAATGAAAAACTGTTTTTT. The encoded protein is CASSREDPPTNEKLFF.

The chain combines TRBV6-1 with TRBJ1-2, with 10 bases identical to TRBD1. The trim removed 6 bases at V and 4 bases at J, leaving 11 bases unmatched. Germline V gene data show CDR1 as MNHNS and CDR2 as SASEGT. The CDR3 runs to 16 residues. The CDR3 nucleotides read TGTGCCAGCAGCCAACCGTCGACAGGGGGCAGCTATGGCTACACCTTC. Its protein product is CASSQPSTGGSYGYTF.

This clonotype has only a few counts. The J gene is TRBJ1-2, the V gene TRBV5-4; maybe TRBD1 (6 bases). V lost 4 bases, J lost 3 bases, and 19 bases lay in between. This CDR3 comprises 16 residues. Germline CDR1 is SGHNT and CDR2 is YYREEE (reference sequence). The CDR3 coding sequence is TGTGCCAGCAGCCCAATTACAGGACAGAGACACTATGGCTACACCTTC. This gives the protein CASSPITGQRHYGYTF.

The table lists this clonotype with a few counts. The rearrangement uses TRBV4-1 and TRBJ1-1; TRBD1 matches at 7 bases. CDR1 and CDR2 (germline): MGHRA, YSYEKL. The V gene end was trimmed by 3 bases and the J gene end by 8 bases; junction bases not matched to a gene: 6. This CDR3 region has 13 residues. The chain's CDR3 is CASSHFQGGEAFF. CDR3 coding DNA: TGCGCCAGCAGCCATTTTCAGGGGGGCGAAGCTTTCTTT.

The gene calls are TRBV7-2 and TRBJ2-2; the D is unclear. The V end was cut by 1 base, the J end by 3 bases, with 3 bases between. This CDR3 comprises 13 residues. Germline assignment: CDR1 SGHTA and CDR2 FQGNSA. The CDR3 nucleotides read TGTGCCAGCAGCTTAGTTTACACCGGGGAGCTGTTTTTT. It specifies CASSLVYTGELFF.

The V and J genes are TRBV11-1 and TRBJ1-2; 9 bases fit TRBD1. Germline loops: CDR1 SGHAT, CDR2 FQDESV (reference sequence). The junction had 8 bases not matched to a gene; V was cut back by 5 bases and J by 10 bases. The CDR3 is 13 residues long. DNA for the CDR3: TGTGCCAGCAGCCCGGGACAGGGCAATGTCTACACCTTC. Translating it yields CASSPGQGNVYTF.